The rows below give T cell receptor beta chains drawn from one sample of a study of beta chain features in type 1 diabetes. Assay: immunoSEQ multiplex PCR; the TCRdb copy retains only in-frame clones and omits some. The data hold a few hundred thousand clones, with roughly 31% observed a single time. What was sequenced was naive CD4+ T cells from blood. Receptor source: a man aged 18 to 35 in good health. Each CDR3 is given with its conserved first and last residue. Fields, in order: clone size, D gene, V gene, J gene, CDR3 DNA, CDR3 protein. A D gene is named only where the DNA matches it firmly. Some rows have no size entry. The others give once, few or many, or a class for an expanded clone.

clone size: NA; D gene: TRBD2; V gene: TRBV7-2; J gene: TRBJ2-7; CDR3 DNA: TGTGCCAGCAGCCCTCGGACTAGCGGGAGCCGGATCGAGCAGTACTTC; CDR3 protein: CASSPRTSGSRIEQYF
clone size: few; D gene: NA; V gene: TRBV9; J gene: TRBJ2-5; CDR3 DNA: TGTGCCAGCAGCGAGAGGGGAGTTCAAGAGACCCAGTACTTC; CDR3 protein: CASSERGVQETQYF
clone size: NA; D gene: TRBD2; V gene: TRBV7-9; J gene: TRBJ2-7; CDR3 DNA: TGTGCCAGCAGCTCTCCTCTAGCGGAGTTCTACGAGCAGTACTTC; CDR3 protein: CASSSPLAEFYEQYF
clone size: NA; D gene: TRBD2; V gene: TRBV6-1; J gene: TRBJ2-3; CDR3 DNA: TGTGCCAGCAGTGAAGCGCGGGGGATCACAGATACGCAGTATTTT; CDR3 protein: CASSEARGITDTQYF
clone size: NA; D gene: NA; V gene: TRBV30; J gene: TRBJ1-1; CDR3 DNA: TGTGCCTGGAGCCGGGGGAATGAAGCTTTCTTT; CDR3 protein: CAWSRGNEAFF
clone size: NA; D gene: NA; V gene: TRBV30; J gene: TRBJ1-1; CDR3 DNA: TGTGCCTGGAGCCGACCCCGGGGGGCCACTGAAGCTTTCTTT; CDR3 protein: CAWSRPRGATEAFF
clone size: few; D gene: TRBD2; V gene: TRBV19; J gene: TRBJ2-3; CDR3 DNA: TGTGCCACCATAGCGGGGCACACAGATACGCAGTATTTT; CDR3 protein: CATIAGHTDTQYF
clone size: NA; D gene: NA; V gene: TRBV6-6; J gene: TRBJ1-1; CDR3 DNA: TGTGCCAGCAGTTACCAGGGGCCTAACACTGAAGCTTTCTTT; CDR3 protein: CASSYQGPNTEAFF
clone size: NA; D gene: TRBD2; V gene: TRBV4-3; J gene: TRBJ2-1; CDR3 DNA: TGCGCCAGACATTTAGCGGGAGGGTCCTACAATGAGCAGTTCTTC; CDR3 protein: CARHLAGGSYNEQFF
clone size: NA; D gene: TRBD2; V gene: TRBV7-8; J gene: TRBJ2-1; CDR3 DNA: TGTGCCAGCAGCTTAAAGGTAGCGGGAGCCAACAATGAGCAGTTCTTC; CDR3 protein: CASSLKVAGANNEQFF
clone size: NA; D gene: NA; V gene: TRBV29-1; J gene: TRBJ2-1; CDR3 DNA: TGCAGCGTTGGTATGAGGGGACCCTACAATGAGCAGTTCTTC; CDR3 protein: CSVGMRGPYNEQFF
clone size: NA; D gene: NA; V gene: TRBV27; J gene: TRBJ2-1; CDR3 DNA: TGTGCCAGCAGTCCCCTCTCTGGGGGGCCCTACAATGAGCAGTTCTTC; CDR3 protein: CASSPLSGGPYNEQFF
clone size: NA; D gene: NA; V gene: TRBV25-1; J gene: TRBJ2-7; CDR3 DNA: TGTGCCAGCAGTGAGGGAGCCGAGCAGTACTTC; CDR3 protein: CASSEGAEQYF
clone size: NA; D gene: NA; V gene: TRBV5-4; J gene: TRBJ2-5; CDR3 DNA: TGTGCCAGCAGCCCCCCCGGGGAGACCCAGTACTTC; CDR3 protein: CASSPPGETQYF
clone size: few; D gene: TRBD1; V gene: TRBV10-3; J gene: TRBJ2-6; CDR3 DNA: TGTGCCATCAGCCTGGGACAGGGCTCTGGGGCCAACGTCCTGACTTTC; CDR3 protein: CAISLGQGSGANVLTF
clone size: NA; D gene: NA; V gene: TRBV10-3; J gene: TRBJ2-7; CDR3 DNA: TGTGCCATCAGTGATCTTGGGAGCTCCTACGAGCAGTACTTC; CDR3 protein: CAISDLGSSYEQYF
clone size: few; D gene: NA; V gene: TRBV30; J gene: TRBJ2-3; CDR3 DNA: TGTGCCTGGAGCGACCGGCGAGATACGCAGTATTTT; CDR3 protein: CAWSDRRDTQYF
clone size: NA; D gene: NA; V gene: TRBV7-2; J gene: TRBJ2-1; CDR3 DNA: TGTGCCAGCAGCTTAGCCCCCGGAAGCTCCTACAATGAGCAGTTCTTC; CDR3 protein: CASSLAPGSSYNEQFF
clone size: NA; D gene: NA; V gene: TRBV25-1; J gene: TRBJ2-7; CDR3 DNA: TGTGCCAGCAGGGCCTTCTACGAGCAGTACTTC; CDR3 protein: CASRAFYEQYF
clone size: few; D gene: TRBD2; V gene: TRBV9; J gene: TRBJ2-1; CDR3 DNA: TGTGCCAGCAGCCCTAGGGGACTAGCGGGAGGCGATGAGCAGTTCTTC; CDR3 protein: CASSPRGLAGGDEQFF
clone size: NA; D gene: TRBD1; V gene: TRBV5-1; J gene: TRBJ2-1; CDR3 DNA: TGCGCCAGCAGCTTGAGCAGGGGGTACAATGAGCAGTTCTTC; CDR3 protein: CASSLSRGYNEQFF
clone size: NA; D gene: NA; V gene: TRBV15; J gene: TRBJ2-3; CDR3 DNA: TGTGCCACCAGCAGAATACTAGGGGATACGCAGTATTTT; CDR3 protein: CATSRILGDTQYF
clone size: NA; D gene: NA; V gene: TRBV7-2; J gene: TRBJ2-3; CDR3 DNA: TGTGCCAGCAGCGCCCCCTCCCTTACGCAGTATTTT; CDR3 protein: CASSAPSLTQYF
clone size: few; D gene: NA; V gene: TRBV19; J gene: TRBJ1-2; CDR3 DNA: TGTGCCAGTAGTATGGGACCTTCGGGCGGCTACACCTTC; CDR3 protein: CASSMGPSGGYTF
clone size: few; D gene: NA; V gene: TRBV7-2; J gene: TRBJ2-3; CDR3 DNA: TGTGCCAGCAGCTTCTTGGACTACTCCTGGGGCGATACGCAGTATTTT; CDR3 protein: CASSFLDYSWGDTQYF
clone size: NA; D gene: NA; V gene: TRBV21-1; J gene: TRBJ2-1; CDR3 DNA: TGTGCCAGCAGCAAGAACGGGAATGAGCAGTTCTTC; CDR3 protein: CASSKNGNEQFF
clone size: NA; D gene: TRBD2; V gene: TRBV15; J gene: TRBJ2-3; CDR3 DNA: TGTGCCACCAGCAGAGATTTTGAGGCGGGAGGCACAGATACGCAGTATTTT; CDR3 protein: CATSRDFEAGGTDTQYF
clone size: NA; D gene: NA; V gene: TRBV7-2; J gene: TRBJ2-1; CDR3 DNA: TGTGCCAGCAGCCTGGACCGGGCCTACAATGAGCAGTTCTTC; CDR3 protein: CASSLDRAYNEQFF
clone size: few; D gene: NA; V gene: TRBV30; J gene: TRBJ2-3; CDR3 DNA: TGTGCCTGGAGCCCCAAGGCCCCAGGGTCTATAGATACGCAGTATTTT; CDR3 protein: CAWSPKAPGSIDTQYF
clone size: NA; D gene: NA; V gene: TRBV14; J gene: TRBJ2-3; CDR3 DNA: TGTGCCAGCAGCGGGGCGACGAGCACAGATACGCAGTATTTT; CDR3 protein: CASSGATSTDTQYF
clone size: NA; D gene: TRBD1; V gene: TRBV10-3; J gene: TRBJ2-3; CDR3 DNA: TGTGCCATCAGTGAAAGTGCACAGGGGGCAACAGATACGCAGTATTTT; CDR3 protein: CAISESAQGATDTQYF
clone size: few; D gene: TRBD1; V gene: TRBV7-9; J gene: TRBJ2-7; CDR3 DNA: TGTGCCAGCAGCTGGACAGGGGCCTACGAGCAGTACTTC; CDR3 protein: CASSWTGAYEQYF
clone size: NA; D gene: NA; V gene: TRBV30; J gene: TRBJ1-5; CDR3 DNA: TGTGCCTGGAGTGGCGGAGCAGGTCAGCCCCAGCATTTT; CDR3 protein: CAWSGGAGQPQHF
clone size: NA; D gene: TRBD2; V gene: TRBV15; J gene: TRBJ2-3; CDR3 DNA: TGTGCCACCAGCAGAGGCGAGCGGGAGGCAACCCGAGATACGCAGTATTTT; CDR3 protein: CATSRGEREATRDTQYF
clone size: NA; D gene: NA; V gene: TRBV5-4; J gene: TRBJ1-1; CDR3 DNA: TGTGCCAGCAGCTTACAGCCAGGCCCTGAAGCTTTCTTT; CDR3 protein: CASSLQPGPEAFF
clone size: NA; D gene: NA; V gene: TRBV6-5; J gene: TRBJ2-5; CDR3 DNA: TGTGCCAGCAGTTACTCGAGGGCCCAAGAGACCCAGTACTTC; CDR3 protein: CASSYSRAQETQYF
clone size: NA; D gene: NA; V gene: TRBV25-1; J gene: TRBJ2-6; CDR3 DNA: TGTGCCAGCAGCGGAGGGACCTCTGGGGCCAACGTCCTGACTTTC; CDR3 protein: CASSGGTSGANVLTF
clone size: few; D gene: TRBD1; V gene: TRBV9; J gene: TRBJ2-5; CDR3 DNA: TGTGCCAGCAGCGCTAGACAGGGGGCAATACCACTCCAAGAGACCCAGTACTTC; CDR3 protein: CASSARQGAIPLQETQYF
clone size: few; D gene: NA; V gene: TRBV20-1; J gene: TRBJ2-5; CDR3 DNA: TGCAGTGCCAGTGGAGAGACCCAGTACTTC; CDR3 protein: CSASGETQYF
clone size: few; D gene: NA; V gene: TRBV29-1; J gene: TRBJ2-7; CDR3 DNA: TGCAGCGTTGAAGACCAGGGGGGCAAGTCCTACGAGCAGTACTTC; CDR3 protein: CSVEDQGGKSYEQYF
clone size: NA; D gene: NA; V gene: TRBV7-3; J gene: TRBJ2-1; CDR3 DNA: TGTGCCAGCAGCTTAGGCGGGAACGACAATGAGCAGTTCTTC; CDR3 protein: CASSLGGNDNEQFF
clone size: NA; D gene: NA; V gene: TRBV7-7; J gene: TRBJ2-7; CDR3 DNA: TGTGCCAGCAGCTCGTCGGGAGCTAGTGGAGAGCAGTACTTC; CDR3 protein: CASSSSGASGEQYF